Sequencing of this T cell receptor (beta chain) was carried out in a study of graft-versus-host responses after intestinal transplantation. The authors processed graft tissue to release intraepithelial and lamina propria lymphocytes. Using immunoSEQ multiplex PCR, the repertoire was profiled, and TCRdb retains in-frame clones only, with some absent. The sample yields 15,000 or so clones, 70% to 75% seen once. This TCR came from a human patient who received an intestinal transplant, so some T cells may come from the graft donor. The source material was ileum tissue, sampled 14 days after transplant.

The CDR3 coding sequence is TGTGCCTGGAGTTGGGGAGTGGGGGCCAACGTCCTGACTTTC. Residues: CAWSWGVGANVLTF. J is TRBJ2-6 and V is TRBV30, with TRBD2 as a possible D gene (5 bases). The CDR3 covers 14 residues. Trimming pared 2 bases from V and 4 bases from J, leaving 9 bases between. Germline CDR1 GTSNPN, CDR2 SVGIG (reference sequence).